This is a list of T cell receptor beta chains from one sample in a study of shared clonotypes between healthy human individuals. TCRdb's copy holds only in-frame clones and misses some; the assay was immunoSEQ multiplex PCR. Altogether about 510,000 clones are present, 70% to 80% being singletons, with the ten largest covering 10% to 15%. Material: PBMCs. Source of these receptors: a middle-aged woman in good health. Some clones in this sample may be carry-over from other donors' samples. CDR3s include the opening cysteine and the closing phenylalanine or tryptophan. A D gene is named only where the DNA matches it firmly. A row's size may be missing; if present it is once, few, many or a size class.

j_call | clone_size | d_call | cdr3_length | v_call | cdr3_aa | cdr3_nt
TRBJ2-2 | . | . | 15 | TRBV5-4 | CASSLDGLNTGELFF | TGTGCCAGCAGCTTGGACGGCTTGAACACCGGGGAGCTGTTTTTT
TRBJ2-1 | once | . | 13 | TRBV19 | CASSKAYYNEQFF | TGTGCCAGTAGTAAAGCATATTACAATGAGCAGTTCTTC
TRBJ1-4 | few | . | 15 | TRBV5-4 | CASSLAPGMNEKLFF | TGTGCCAGCAGCTTGGCCCCAGGGATGAATGAAAAACTGTTTTTT
TRBJ2-1 | . | . | 14 | TRBV10-3 | CAISAAAGYNEQFF | TGTGCCATCAGTGCGGCGGCGGGTTACAATGAGCAGTTCTTC
TRBJ1-1 | many | TRBD1 | 16 | TRBV4-3 | CASSQDPDRANTEAFF | TGCGCCAGCAGCCAAGATCCTGACAGGGCGAACACTGAAGCTTTCTTT
TRBJ2-7 | . | TRBD1 | 16 | TRBV28 | CASSLGSGTGGWEQHF | TGTGCCAGCAGTTTGGGCTCCGGGACAGGGGGCTGGGAGCAGCACTTC
TRBJ2-2 | many | . | 14 | TRBV28 | CASSLGTALASVFF | TGTGCCAGCAGTTTAGGGACAGCCCTAGCGTCGGTGTTTTTT
TRBJ1-2 | many | . | 14 | TRBV5-1 | CASSLETPNYGYTF | TGCGCCAGCAGCTTGGAAACCCCGAACTATGGCTACACCTTC
TRBJ1-2 | few | TRBD1 | 13 | TRBV10-2 | CASSEDRGYGYTF | TGCGCCAGCAGTGAGGACAGGGGGTATGGCTACACCTTC
TRBJ2-3 | . | TRBD1 | 18 | TRBV10-2 | CASSRSGTGSQGRDTQYF | TGCGCCAGCAGTAGATCCGGGACAGGATCCCAGGGGCGAGATACGCAGTATTTT